In its sample, the clone carrying this T cell receptor beta chain was seen many times. Time point specified: sample taken at primary tumor resection. Unsorted samples of tumor, nontumor lung or frozen PBMC had their whole RNA sequenced. MiXCR was run by TCRdb on the 5' RACE reads, yielding one entry per CDR3 protein. Among roughly 50,000 distinct CDR3 sequences listed, 7.5% to 9% were seen once. The source of the sample is a study of spatial heterogeneity in lung cancer. The source was PBMCs, collected at surgery. The sequence came from a female donor with early-stage non-small cell lung cancer.

As DNA, the CDR3 is TGTGCCAGCAGCTTTTGGAACACTGAAGCTTTCTTT. Encoded protein: CASSFWNTEAFF. The chain is built from TRBV7-2 and TRBJ1-1; D remains unclear. The CDR3 is made up of 12 amino acids. V lost 3 bases and J lost 1, with 3 bases in between. Germline V gene lookup returns CDR1 SGHTA and CDR2 FQGNSA.